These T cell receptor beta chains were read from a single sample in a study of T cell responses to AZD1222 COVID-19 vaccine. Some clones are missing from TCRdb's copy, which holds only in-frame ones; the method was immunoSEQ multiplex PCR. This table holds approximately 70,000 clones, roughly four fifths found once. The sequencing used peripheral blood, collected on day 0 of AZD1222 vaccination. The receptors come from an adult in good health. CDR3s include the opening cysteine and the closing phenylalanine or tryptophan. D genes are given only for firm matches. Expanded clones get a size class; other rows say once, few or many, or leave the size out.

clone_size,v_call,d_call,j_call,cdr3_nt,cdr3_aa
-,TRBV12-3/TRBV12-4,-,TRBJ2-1,TGTGCCAGCAGGTCGGGGGCCCGGGAGTTCTTC,CASRSGAREFF
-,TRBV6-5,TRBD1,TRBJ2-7,TGTGCCAGCAGTCCTGCCGGGACAGCCTCCTACGAGCAGTACTTC,CASSPAGTASYEQYF
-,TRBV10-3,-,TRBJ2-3,TGTGCCATCAGTGACCCTGGGAGAGTGACAGATACGCAGTATTTT,CAISDPGRVTDTQYF
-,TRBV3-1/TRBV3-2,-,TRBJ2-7,TGTGCCAGCAGCCAAGACAGCTCCTACGAGCAGTACTTC,CASSQDSSYEQYF
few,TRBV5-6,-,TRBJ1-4,TGTGCCAGCAGCTTGTGGGGAGGGGAAAAACTGTTTTTT,CASSLWGGEKLFF
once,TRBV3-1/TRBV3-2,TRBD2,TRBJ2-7,TGTGCCAGCAGCCCCAGGACTAGCGGGGAGGCAGACGAGCAGTACTTC,CASSPRTSGEADEQYF
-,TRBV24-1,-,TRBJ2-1,TGTGCCACCAGTGATTTGGGCAGACTAGTCAATGAGCAGTTCTTC,CATSDLGRLVNEQFF
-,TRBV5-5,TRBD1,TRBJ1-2,TGTGCCAGCAGCTCCTCGACAGGGAGGGATGGCTACACCTTC,CASSSSTGRDGYTF
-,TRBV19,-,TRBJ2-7,TGTGCCAGTAGTATAGCCTCTCCGGAAGGTGGGCGGGAATACGAGCAGTACTTC,CASSIASPEGGREYEQYF
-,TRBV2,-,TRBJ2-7,TGTGCCAGCAGTGAAGCAGGCAGGGGATCCGACGAGCAGTACTTC,CASSEAGRGSDEQYF
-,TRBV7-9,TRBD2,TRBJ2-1,TGTGCCAGCAGCCGCTGGGGTGTAGCGGGGGCCTACAATGAGCAGTTCTTC,CASSRWGVAGAYNEQFF
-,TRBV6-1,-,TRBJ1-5,TGTGCCAGCAGTGAAGCGCTTCCCGGGGTTCAGCCCCAGCATTTT,CASSEALPGVQPQHF
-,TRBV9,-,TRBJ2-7,TGTGCCAGCAGCGTAGCTCCATTACACGAGCAGTACTTC,CASSVAPLHEQYF
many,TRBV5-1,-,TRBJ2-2,TGCGCCAGCAGCTCGGTCCCCTCGGGCGGGGAGCTGTTTTTT,CASSSVPSGGELFF
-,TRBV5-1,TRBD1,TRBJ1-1,TGCGCCAGCAGCTCGCGGACAGGGACTGAAGCTTTCTTT,CASSSRTGTEAFF
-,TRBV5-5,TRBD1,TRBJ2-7,TGTGCCAGCAGCGCTAATCCGGGACAGTACGAGCAGTACTTC,CASSANPGQYEQYF
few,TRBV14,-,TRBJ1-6,TGTGCCAGCAGCCAATCGATGAATTCACCCCTCCACTTT,CASSQSMNSPLHF
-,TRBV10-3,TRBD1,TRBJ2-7,TGTGCCATCAGGCCGGACAGGGGAGGTAACGAGCAGTACTTC,CAIRPDRGGNEQYF
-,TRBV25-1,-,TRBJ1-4,TGTGCCAGCAGTGAGAGTGGGGGCGTTCGCGAAAAACTGTTTTTT,CASSESGGVREKLFF
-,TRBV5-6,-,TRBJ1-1,TGTGCCAGCAGCTCACTCAGGAAAATGAACACTGAAGCTTTCTTT,CASSSLRKMNTEAFF
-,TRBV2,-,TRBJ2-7,TGTGCCAGCAGTAACTCCGGGGACGGCAGCTACGAGCAGTACTTC,CASSNSGDGSYEQYF
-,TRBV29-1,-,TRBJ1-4,TGCAGCGTTGCCGGGGATAGTAATGAAAAACTGTTTTTT,CSVAGDSNEKLFF
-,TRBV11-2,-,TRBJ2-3,TGTGCCAGCAGCTTAGGGGTTGCGGGAAGACTCACAGATACGCAGTATTTT,CASSLGVAGRLTDTQYF
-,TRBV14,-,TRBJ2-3,TGTGCCAGCAGCCAAGCTCGGGTAGCCCTTAGCACAGATACGCAGTATTTT,CASSQARVALSTDTQYF
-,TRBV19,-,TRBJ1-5,TGTGCCAGTAGTATAGGACCCCTGCCCCAGCATTTT,CASSIGPLPQHF
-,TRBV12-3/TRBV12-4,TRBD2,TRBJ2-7,TGTGCCAGCAGTCCCGGGACTAGCGGATTGTTGAACTTC,CASSPGTSGLLNF
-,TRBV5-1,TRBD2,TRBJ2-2,TGCGCCAGCAGCCATAGCGGGGGACCCTCCGGGGAGCTGTTTTTT,CASSHSGGPSGELFF
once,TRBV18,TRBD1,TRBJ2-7,TGTGCCAGCTCACCGGGACAGGGTGCGTACGAGCAGTACTTC,CASSPGQGAYEQYF
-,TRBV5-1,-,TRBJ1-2,TGCGCCAGCAGCCCCGGACAGTTAGCTAACTATGGCTACACCTTC,CASSPGQLANYGYTF
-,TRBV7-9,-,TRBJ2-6,TGTGCCAGCAGCCCAGACCACGCGGGGGCCAACGTCCTGACTTTC,CASSPDHAGANVLTF
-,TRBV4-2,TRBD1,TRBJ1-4,TGTGCCAGCAGCCGCACAGGGGCAACAACTAATGAAAAACTGTTTTTT,CASSRTGATTNEKLFF
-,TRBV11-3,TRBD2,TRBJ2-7,TGTGCCAGCAGCTGGGGGGGCGAGCAGTACTTC,CASSWGGEQYF
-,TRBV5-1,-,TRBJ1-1,TGCGCCAGCAGCTTGGCCACGTTCGGTACCACTGAAGCTTTCTTT,CASSLATFGTTEAFF
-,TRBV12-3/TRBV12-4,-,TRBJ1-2,TGTGCCAGCAGTTTCTCAGGGTTCTCTGGCTACACCTTC,CASSFSGFSGYTF
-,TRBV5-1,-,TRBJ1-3,TGCGCCAGCAGCTCGCCGAATCAGGGAAACACCATATATTTT,CASSSPNQGNTIYF
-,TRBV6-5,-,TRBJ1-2,TGTGCCACTAGGGTCCCGGCCTATGGCTACACCTTC,CATRVPAYGYTF
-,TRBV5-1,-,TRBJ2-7,TGCGCCAGCAGCTTGGTAGGATCCTACGAGCAGTACTTC,CASSLVGSYEQYF
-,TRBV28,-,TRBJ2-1,TGTGCCAGCAGTGGACGGACCTCCTACAATGAGCAGTTCTTC,CASSGRTSYNEQFF
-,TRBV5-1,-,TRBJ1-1,TGCGCCAGCAGCCTGGACACGCCTCCGAACACTGAAGCTTTCTTT,CASSLDTPPNTEAFF
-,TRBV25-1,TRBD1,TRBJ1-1,TGTGCCAGCAGTGACAGGGGGCGCGGAACTGAAGCTTTCTTT,CASSDRGRGTEAFF
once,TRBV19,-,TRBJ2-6,TGTGCCAGTACGGTCTCTGGGGCCAACGTCCTGACTTTC,CASTVSGANVLTF
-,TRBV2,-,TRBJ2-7,TGTGCCAGCGACTCTAACGAGCAGTACTTC,CASDSNEQYF
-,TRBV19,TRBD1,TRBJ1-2,TGTGCCAGTAGTCGGGACAGCCGCCTCTATGGCTACACCTTC,CASSRDSRLYGYTF
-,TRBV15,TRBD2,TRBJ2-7,TGTGCCACCAGCAGAGAAGGGACTAGCGGGAAACTACGAGAGCAGTACTTC,CATSREGTSGKLREQYF